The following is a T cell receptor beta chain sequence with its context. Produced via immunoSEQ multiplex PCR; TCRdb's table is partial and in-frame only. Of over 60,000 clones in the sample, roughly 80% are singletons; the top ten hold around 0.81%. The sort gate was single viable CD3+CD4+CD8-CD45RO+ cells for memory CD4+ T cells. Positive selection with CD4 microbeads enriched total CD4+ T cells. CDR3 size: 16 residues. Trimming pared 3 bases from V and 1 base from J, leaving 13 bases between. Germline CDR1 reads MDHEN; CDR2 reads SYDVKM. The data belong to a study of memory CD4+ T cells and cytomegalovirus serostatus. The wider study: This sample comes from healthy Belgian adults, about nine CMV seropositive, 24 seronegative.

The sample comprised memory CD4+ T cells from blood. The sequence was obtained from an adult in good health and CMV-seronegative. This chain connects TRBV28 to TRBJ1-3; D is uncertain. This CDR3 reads CASSFRQRASGNTIYF. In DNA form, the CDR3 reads TGTGCCAGCAGTTTCCGGCAGCGGGCTTCTGGAAACACCATATATTTT.